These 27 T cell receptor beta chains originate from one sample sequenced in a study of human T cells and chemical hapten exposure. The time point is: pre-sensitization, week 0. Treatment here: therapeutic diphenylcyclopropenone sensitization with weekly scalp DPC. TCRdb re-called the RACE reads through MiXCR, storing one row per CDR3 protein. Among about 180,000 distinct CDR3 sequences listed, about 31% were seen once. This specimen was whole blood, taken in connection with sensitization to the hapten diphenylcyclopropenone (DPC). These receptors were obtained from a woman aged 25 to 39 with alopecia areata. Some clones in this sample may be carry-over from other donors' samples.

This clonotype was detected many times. CDR3 bases: TGTGCCAGCAGTTTTGGGACAGAAAATTCACCCCTCCACTTT. It yields the protein CASSFGTENSPLHF. V usage is TRBV28 and J usage is TRBJ1-6; 7 nucleotides align to TRBD1. CDR1 and CDR2 (germline): MDHEN, SYDVKM. J was trimmed by 7 bases and V by 3 bases; bases with no gene match: 3. This CDR3 is built from 14 residues.

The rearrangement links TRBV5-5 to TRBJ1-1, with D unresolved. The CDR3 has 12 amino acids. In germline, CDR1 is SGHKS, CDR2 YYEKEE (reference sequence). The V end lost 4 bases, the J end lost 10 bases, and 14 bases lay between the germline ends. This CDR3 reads CASSTLRSGAFF. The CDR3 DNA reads TGTGCCAGCAGCACCCTACGCAGCGGAGCTTTCTTT.

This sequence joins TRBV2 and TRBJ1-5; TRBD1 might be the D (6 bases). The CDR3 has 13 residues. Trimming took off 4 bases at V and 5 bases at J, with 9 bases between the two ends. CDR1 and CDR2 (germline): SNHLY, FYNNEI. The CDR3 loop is CASSVGQYQPQHF. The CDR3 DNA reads TGTGCCAGCAGTGTTGGACAGTATCAGCCCCAGCATTTT.

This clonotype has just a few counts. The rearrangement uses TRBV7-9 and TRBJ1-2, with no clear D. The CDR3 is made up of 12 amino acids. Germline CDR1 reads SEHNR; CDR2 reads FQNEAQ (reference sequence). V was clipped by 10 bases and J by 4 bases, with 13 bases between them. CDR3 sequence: CATPGHLYGYTF. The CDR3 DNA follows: TGTGCCACACCGGGCCACCTCTATGGCTACACCTTC.

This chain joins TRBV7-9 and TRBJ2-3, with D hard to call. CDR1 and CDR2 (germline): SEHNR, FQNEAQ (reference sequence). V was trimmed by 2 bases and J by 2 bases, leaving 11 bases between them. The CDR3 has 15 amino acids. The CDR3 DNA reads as TGTGCCAGCAGCTTATTTGAACTACTCACAGATACGCAGTATTTT. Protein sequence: CASSLFELLTDTQYF.

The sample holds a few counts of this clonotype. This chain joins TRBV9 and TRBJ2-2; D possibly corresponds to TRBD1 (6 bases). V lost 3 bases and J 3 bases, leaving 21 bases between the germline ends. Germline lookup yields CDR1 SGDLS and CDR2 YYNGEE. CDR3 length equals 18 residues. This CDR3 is CASSEGPTGSSYTGELFF. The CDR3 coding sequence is TGTGCCAGCAGCGAGGGCCCCACAGGGAGCAGCTACACCGGGGAGCTGTTTTTT. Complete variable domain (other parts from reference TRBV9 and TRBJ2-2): DSGVTQTPKHLITATGQRVTLRCSPRSGDLSVYWYQQSLDQGLQFLIQYYNGEERAKGNILERFSAQQFPDLHSELNLSSLELGDSALYFCASSEGPTGSSYTGELFFGEGSRLTVL.

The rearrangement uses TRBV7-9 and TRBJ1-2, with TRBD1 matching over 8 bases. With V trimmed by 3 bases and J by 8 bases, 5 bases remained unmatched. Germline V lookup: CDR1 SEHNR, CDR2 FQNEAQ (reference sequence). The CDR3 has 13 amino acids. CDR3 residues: CASSLETGAGYTF. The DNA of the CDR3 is TGTGCCAGCAGCTTGGAGACAGGGGCCGGCTACACCTTC.

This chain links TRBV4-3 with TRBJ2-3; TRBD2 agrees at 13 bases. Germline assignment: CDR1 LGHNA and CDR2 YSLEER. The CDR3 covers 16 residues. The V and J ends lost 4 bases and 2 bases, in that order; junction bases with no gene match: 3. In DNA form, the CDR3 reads TGCGCCAGCAGCCGGACTAGCGGGGGATCCACAGATACGCAGTATTTT. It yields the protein CASSRTSGGSTDTQYF.

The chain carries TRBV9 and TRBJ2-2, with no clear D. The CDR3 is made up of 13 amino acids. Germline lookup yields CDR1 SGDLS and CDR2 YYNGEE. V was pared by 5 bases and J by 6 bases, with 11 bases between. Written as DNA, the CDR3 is TGTGCCAGCAGTACCTTTGGGGCCGGGGAGCTGTTTTTT. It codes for CASSTFGAGELFF.

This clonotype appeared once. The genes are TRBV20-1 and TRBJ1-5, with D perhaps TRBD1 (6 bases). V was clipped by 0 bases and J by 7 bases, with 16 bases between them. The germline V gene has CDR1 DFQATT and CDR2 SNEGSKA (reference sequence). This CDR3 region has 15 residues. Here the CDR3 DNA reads TGCAGTGCTAGAGACCGACGCAGGGGAGAGCAGCCCCAGCATTTT. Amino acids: CSARDRRRGEQPQHF.

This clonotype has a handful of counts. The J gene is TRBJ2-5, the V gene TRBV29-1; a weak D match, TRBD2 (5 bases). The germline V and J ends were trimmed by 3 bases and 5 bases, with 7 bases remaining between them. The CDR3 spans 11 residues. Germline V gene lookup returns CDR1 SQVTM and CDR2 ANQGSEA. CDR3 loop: CSVDERETQYF. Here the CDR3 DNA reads TGCAGCGTTGACGAGCGGGAGACCCAGTACTTC.

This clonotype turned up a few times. CDR3 sequence reads: CASSQGSRTNSPLHF. CDR3 sequence (DNA): TGCGCCAGCAGCCAAGGATCACGTACGAATTCACCCCTCCACTTT. The V gene is TRBV4-3, the J gene TRBJ1-6; D gene uncertain. The CDR3 contains 15 residues. V was pared by 1 base and J by 7 bases, with 11 bases between. Germline lookup yields CDR1 LGHNA and CDR2 YSLEER.

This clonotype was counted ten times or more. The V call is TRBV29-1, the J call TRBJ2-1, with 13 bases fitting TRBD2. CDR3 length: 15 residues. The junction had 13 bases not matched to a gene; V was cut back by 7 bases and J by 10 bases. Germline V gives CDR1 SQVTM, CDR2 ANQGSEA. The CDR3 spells CSEMRWTSGSTEQFF. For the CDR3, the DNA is TGCAGCGAGATGAGGTGGACTAGCGGGAGCACCGAGCAGTTCTTC.

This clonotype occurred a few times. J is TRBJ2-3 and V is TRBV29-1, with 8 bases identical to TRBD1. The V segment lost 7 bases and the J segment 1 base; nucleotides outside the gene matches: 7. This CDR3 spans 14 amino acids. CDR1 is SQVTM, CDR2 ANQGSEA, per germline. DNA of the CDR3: TGCAGCGGTGGACAGGGTGATGGCACAGATACGCAGTATTTT. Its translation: CSGGQGDGTDTQYF.

For the CDR3, the DNA is TGCGCCAGCAGCCAAACCCAGTACAATGAGCAGTTCTTC. Translating gives CASSQTQYNEQFF. The chain links TRBV4-3 to TRBJ2-1; D gene ambiguous. CDR3 length equals 13 residues. Germline CDR1 reads LGHNA; CDR2 reads YSLEER. V was clipped by 2 bases and J by 4 bases, with 6 bases between them.

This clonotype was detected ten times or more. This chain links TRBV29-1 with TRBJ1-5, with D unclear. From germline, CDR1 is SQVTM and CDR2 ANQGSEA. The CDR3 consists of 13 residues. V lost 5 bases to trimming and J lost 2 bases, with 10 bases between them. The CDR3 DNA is TGCAGCGTTCGAGGCGGCGGCAATCAGCCCCAGCATTTT. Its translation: CSVRGGGNQPQHF.

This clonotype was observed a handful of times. The CDR3 coding sequence is TGCGCCAGCAGCTCACTTATGGGCACAGATACGCAGTATTTT. The encoded protein is CASSSLMGTDTQYF. The chain employs TRBV5-1 and TRBJ2-3; D ambiguous. The CDR3 runs 14 residues. The V gene's germline CDR1 is SGHRS and CDR2 YFSETQ. Trimming cost V 3 bases and J 1 base, with 9 bases left between them.

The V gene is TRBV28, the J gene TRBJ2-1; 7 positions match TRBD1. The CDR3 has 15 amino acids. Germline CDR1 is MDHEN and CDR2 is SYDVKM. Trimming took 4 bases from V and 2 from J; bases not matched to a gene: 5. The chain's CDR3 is CASSSSGTAYNEQFF. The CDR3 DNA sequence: TGTGCCAGCAGTTCCTCCGGGACAGCCTACAATGAGCAGTTCTTC.

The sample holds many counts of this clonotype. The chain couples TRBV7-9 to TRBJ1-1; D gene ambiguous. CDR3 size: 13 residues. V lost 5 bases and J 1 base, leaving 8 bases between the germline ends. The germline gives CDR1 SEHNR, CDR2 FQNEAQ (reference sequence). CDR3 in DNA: TGTGCCAGCAGCCCCCCAGGGAACACTGAAGCTTTCTTT. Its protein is CASSPPGNTEAFF.

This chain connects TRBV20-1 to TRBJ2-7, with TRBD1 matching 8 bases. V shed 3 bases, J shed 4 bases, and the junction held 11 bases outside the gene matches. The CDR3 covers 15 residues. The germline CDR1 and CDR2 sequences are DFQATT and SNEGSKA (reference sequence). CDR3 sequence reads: CSASVSGGARYEQYF. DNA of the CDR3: TGCAGTGCTAGTGTATCAGGGGGCGCAAGATACGAGCAGTACTTC.

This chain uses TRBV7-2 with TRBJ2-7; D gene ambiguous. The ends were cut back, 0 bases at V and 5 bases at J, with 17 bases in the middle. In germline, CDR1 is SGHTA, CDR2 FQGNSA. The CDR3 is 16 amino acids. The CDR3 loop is CASSLAVGVTADEQYF. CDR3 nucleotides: TGTGCCAGCAGCTTAGCGGTTGGAGTGACGGCCGACGAGCAGTACTTC. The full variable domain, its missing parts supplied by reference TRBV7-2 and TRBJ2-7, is GAGVSQSPSNKVTEKGKDVELRCDPISGHTALYWYRQSLGQGLEFLIYFQGNSAPDKSGLPSDRFSAERTGGSVSTLTIQRTQQEDSAVYLCASSLAVGVTADEQYFGPGTRLTVT.

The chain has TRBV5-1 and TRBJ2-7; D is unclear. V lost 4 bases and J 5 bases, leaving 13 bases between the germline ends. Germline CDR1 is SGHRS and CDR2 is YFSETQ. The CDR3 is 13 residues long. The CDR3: CASSVRDLHEQYF. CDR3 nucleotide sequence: TGCGCCAGCAGCGTCCGCGACCTCCACGAGCAGTACTTC.

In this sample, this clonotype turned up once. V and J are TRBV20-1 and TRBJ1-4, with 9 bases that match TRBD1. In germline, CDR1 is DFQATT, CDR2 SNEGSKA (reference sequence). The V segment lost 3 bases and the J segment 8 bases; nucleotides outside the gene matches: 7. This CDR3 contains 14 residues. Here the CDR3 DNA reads TGCAGTGCTAGGTACAGGGGGCCGGAAGAAAAACTGTTTTTT. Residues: CSARYRGPEEKLFF.

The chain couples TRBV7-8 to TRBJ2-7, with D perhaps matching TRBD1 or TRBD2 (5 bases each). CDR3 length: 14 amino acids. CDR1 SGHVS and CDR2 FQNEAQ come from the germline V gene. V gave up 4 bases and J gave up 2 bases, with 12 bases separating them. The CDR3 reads CASSYGAGPYEQYF. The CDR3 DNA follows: TGTGCCAGCAGCTACGGGGCGGGTCCCTACGAGCAGTACTTC.

CDR3 amino acids: CASSPRLEDTQYF. CDR3 nucleotide sequence: TGTGCCAGCAGTCCCCGTTTAGAAGATACGCAGTATTTT. This chain connects TRBV28 to TRBJ2-3; D not resolved. Trimming stripped 5 bases from V and 5 bases from J, with 11 bases between. Germline V CDR1 and CDR2: MDHEN, SYDVKM. The length of the CDR3 is 13 residues.

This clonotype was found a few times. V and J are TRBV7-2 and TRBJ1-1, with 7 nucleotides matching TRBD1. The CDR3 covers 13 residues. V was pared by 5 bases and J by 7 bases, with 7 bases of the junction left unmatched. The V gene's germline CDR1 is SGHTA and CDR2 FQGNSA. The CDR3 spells CASSRTGGVEAFF. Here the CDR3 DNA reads TGTGCCAGCAGCCGGACAGGAGGGGTTGAAGCTTTCTTT.

This CDR3 reads CSDNAGTVNTEAFF. The CDR3 nucleotides are TGCAGCGATAACGCAGGGACGGTGAACACTGAAGCTTTCTTT. This chain connects TRBV29-1 to TRBJ1-1; D might be TRBD1 (5 bases). Germline CDR1 reads SQVTM; CDR2 reads ANQGSEA. The CDR3 has 14 amino acids. Trimming took 7 bases from V and 0 from J, leaving 15 bases between them.